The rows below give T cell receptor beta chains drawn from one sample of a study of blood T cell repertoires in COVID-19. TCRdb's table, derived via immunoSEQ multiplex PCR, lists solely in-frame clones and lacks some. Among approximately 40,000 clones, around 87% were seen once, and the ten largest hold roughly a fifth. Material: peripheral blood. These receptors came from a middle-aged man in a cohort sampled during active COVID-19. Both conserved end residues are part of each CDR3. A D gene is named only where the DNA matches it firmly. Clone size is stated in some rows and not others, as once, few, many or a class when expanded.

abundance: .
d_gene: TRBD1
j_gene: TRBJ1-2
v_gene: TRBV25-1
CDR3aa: CASGTANYGYTF
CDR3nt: TGTGCCTCCGGGACAGCTAACTATGGCTACACCTTC

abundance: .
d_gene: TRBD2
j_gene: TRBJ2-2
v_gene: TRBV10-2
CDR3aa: CASYEGGAGELFF
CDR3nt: TGCGCCAGCTACGAGGGAGGGGCCGGGGAGCTGTTTTTT

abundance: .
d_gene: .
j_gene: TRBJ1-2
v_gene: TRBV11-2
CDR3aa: CASSLWTVNYGYTF
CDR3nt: TGTGCCAGCAGCTTGTGGACAGTAAACTATGGCTACACCTTC

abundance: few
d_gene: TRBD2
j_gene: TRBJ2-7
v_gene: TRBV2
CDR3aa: CASSRSPLERGISYEQYF
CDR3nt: TGTGCCAGCAGCCGCTCCCCTCTAGAGCGGGGGATCTCCTACGAGCAGTACTTC

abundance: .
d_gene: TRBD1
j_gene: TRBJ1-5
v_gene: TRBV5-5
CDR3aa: CASSLGQGATQPQHF
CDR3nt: TGTGCCAGCAGCCTGGGACAGGGGGCAACTCAGCCCCAGCATTTT

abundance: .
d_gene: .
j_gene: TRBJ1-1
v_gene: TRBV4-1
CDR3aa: CASSQVDKYTEAFF
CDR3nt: TGCGCCAGCAGCCAAGTCGACAAGTACACTGAAGCTTTCTTT

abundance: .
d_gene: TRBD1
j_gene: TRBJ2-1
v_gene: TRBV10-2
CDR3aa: CASGDRGFSYNEQFF
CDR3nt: TGCGCCAGCGGCGACAGGGGATTCTCCTACAATGAGCAGTTCTTC

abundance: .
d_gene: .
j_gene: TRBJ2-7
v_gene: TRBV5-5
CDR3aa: CASSLAGSAYEQYF
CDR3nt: TGTGCCAGCAGCTTGGCCGGGTCAGCCTACGAGCAGTACTTC

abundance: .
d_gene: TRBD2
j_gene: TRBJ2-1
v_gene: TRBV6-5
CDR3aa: CASKKREYSHEQFF
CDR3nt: TGTGCCAGCAAGAAGCGGGAGTATAGCCATGAGCAGTTCTTC

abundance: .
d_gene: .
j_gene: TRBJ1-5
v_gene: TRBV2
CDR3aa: CASKDSYNQPQHF
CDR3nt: TGTGCCAGCAAGGACAGCTACAATCAGCCCCAGCATTTT

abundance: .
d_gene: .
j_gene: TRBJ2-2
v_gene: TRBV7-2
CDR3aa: CASSSRWGGGRERTGELFF
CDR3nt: TGTGCCAGCAGCTCAAGATGGGGCGGGGGCAGGGAAAGGACCGGGGAGCTGTTTTTT

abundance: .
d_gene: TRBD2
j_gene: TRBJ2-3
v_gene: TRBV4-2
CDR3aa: CASSREAGGITDTQYF
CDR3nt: TGTGCCAGCAGCCGAGAAGCGGGGGGGATCACAGATACGCAGTATTTT

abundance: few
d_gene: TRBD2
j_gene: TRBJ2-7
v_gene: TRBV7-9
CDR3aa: CASSFGGEQYF
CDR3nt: TGTGCCAGCAGCTTCGGGGGGGAGCAGTACTTC

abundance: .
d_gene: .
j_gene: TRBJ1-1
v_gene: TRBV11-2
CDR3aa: CASSLVLGPGTEAFF
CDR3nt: TGTGCCAGCAGCTTAGTTCTGGGGCCGGGTACTGAAGCTTTCTTT

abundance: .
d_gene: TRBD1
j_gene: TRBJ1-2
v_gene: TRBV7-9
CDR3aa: CASSPAGTGYPGGYTF
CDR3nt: TGTGCCAGCAGCCCTGCCGGGACAGGGTATCCGGGTGGCTACACCTTC

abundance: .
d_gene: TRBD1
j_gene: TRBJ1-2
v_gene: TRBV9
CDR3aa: CASSGQGREGYTF
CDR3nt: TGTGCCAGCAGCGGACAGGGTAGGGAGGGCTACACCTTC

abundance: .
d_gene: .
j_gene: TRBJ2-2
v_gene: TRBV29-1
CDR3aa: CSVEWGRNTGELFF
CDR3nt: TGCAGCGTTGAGTGGGGGCGGAACACCGGGGAGCTGTTTTTT

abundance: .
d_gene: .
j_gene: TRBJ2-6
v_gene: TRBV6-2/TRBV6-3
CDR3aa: CASSAAGANVLTF
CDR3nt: TGTGCCAGCAGTGCGGCTGGGGCCAACGTCCTGACTTTC

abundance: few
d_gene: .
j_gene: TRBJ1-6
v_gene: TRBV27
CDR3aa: CASSPSWTSRGSPLHF
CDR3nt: TGTGCCAGCAGTCCCTCTTGGACGAGCAGGGGTTCACCCCTCCACTTT

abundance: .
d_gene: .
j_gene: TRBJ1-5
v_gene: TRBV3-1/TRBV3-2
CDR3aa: CASSQDFVPYSNQPQHF
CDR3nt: TGTGCCAGCAGCCAAGATTTTGTCCCTTATAGCAATCAGCCCCAGCATTTT

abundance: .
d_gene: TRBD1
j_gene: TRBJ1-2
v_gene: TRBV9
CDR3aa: CASSVGTGGVGNYGYTF
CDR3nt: TGTGCCAGCAGCGTCGGGACAGGGGGTGTTGGGAACTATGGCTACACCTTC

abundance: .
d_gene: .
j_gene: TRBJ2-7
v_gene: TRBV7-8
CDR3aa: CASSFFTRAPAPYEQYF
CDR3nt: TGTGCCAGCAGCTTTTTCACCAGGGCGCCAGCCCCCTACGAGCAGTACTTC

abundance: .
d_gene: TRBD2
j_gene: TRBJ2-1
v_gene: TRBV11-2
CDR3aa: CASRLTSGGADNEQFF
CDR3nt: TGTGCCAGCAGACTTACTAGCGGGGGGGCAGATAATGAGCAGTTCTTC

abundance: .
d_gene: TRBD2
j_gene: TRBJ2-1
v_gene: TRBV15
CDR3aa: CATSRDAGGYNEQFF
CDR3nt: TGTGCCACCAGCAGAGATGCGGGAGGGTACAATGAGCAGTTCTTC

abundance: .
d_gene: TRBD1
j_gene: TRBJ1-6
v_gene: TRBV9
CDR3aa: CASSVGDSYNSPLHF
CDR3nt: TGTGCCAGCAGCGTAGGGGACAGTTATAATTCACCCCTCCACTTT

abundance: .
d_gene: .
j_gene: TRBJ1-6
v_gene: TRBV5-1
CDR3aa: CASSLNAGVDSPLHF
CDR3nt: TGCGCCAGTAGCTTGAACGCAGGGGTGGATTCACCCCTCCACTTT

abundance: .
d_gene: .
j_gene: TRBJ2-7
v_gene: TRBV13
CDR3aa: CASSSSAVGAPPGSYEQYF
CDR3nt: TGTGCCAGCAGCTCCTCAGCGGTGGGAGCTCCCCCGGGCTCCTACGAGCAGTACTTC

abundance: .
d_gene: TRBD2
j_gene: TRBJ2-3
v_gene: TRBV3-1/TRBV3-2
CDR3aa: CASSQEPTSVVVDTQYF
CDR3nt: TGTGCCAGCAGCCAAGAGCCGACTAGCGTGGTCGTAGATACGCAGTATTTT

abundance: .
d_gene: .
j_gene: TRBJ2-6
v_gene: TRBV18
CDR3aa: CASSHGTGPSGANVLTF
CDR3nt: TGTGCCAGCTCACACGGGACTGGCCCGTCTGGGGCCAACGTCCTGACTTTC

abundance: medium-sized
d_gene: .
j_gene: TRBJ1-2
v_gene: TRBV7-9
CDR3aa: CASSPGGIYGYTF
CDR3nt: TGTGCCAGCAGCCCCGGGGGGATCTATGGCTACACCTTC

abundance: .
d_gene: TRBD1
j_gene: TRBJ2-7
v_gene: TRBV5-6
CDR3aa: CASSLGAGGYYEQYF
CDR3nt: TGTGCCAGCAGCTTGGGTGCAGGGGGCTATTACGAGCAGTACTTC

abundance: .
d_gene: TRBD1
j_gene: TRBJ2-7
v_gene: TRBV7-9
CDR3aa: CASSLVDRVEQYF
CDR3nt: TGTGCCAGCAGCTTAGTCGACAGGGTCGAGCAGTACTTC

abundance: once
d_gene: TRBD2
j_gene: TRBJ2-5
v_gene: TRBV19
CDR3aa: CASTAGGRETQYF
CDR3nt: TGTGCCAGTACCGCGGGAGGGAGAGAGACCCAGTACTTC

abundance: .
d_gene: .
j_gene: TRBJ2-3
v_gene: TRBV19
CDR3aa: CASSNTRDPVSTDTQYF
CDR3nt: TGTGCCAGTAGTAATACGCGGGATCCAGTAAGCACAGATACGCAGTATTTT

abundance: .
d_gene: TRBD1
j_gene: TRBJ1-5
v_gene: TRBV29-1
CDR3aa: CSVRQGAGQPQHF
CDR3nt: TGCAGCGTTCGACAGGGGGCGGGTCAGCCTCAGCATTTT

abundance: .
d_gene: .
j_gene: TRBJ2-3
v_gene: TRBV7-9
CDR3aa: CASRTHSEGPDTQYF
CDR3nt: TGTGCCAGCAGGACCCATAGCGAGGGCCCAGATACGCAGTATTTT

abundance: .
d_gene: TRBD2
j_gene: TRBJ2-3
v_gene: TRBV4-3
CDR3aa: CASSQERTSGGTDTQYF
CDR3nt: TGCGCCAGCAGCCAAGAGAGGACTAGCGGGGGCACAGATACGCAGTATTTT

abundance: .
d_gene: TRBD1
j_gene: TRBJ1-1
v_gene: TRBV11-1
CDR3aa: CASSTGTGGYTEAFF
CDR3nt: TGTGCCAGCAGCACCGGGACAGGGGGATACACTGAAGCTTTCTTT

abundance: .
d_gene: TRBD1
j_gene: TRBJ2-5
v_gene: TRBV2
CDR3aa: CASTTGVETQYF
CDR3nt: TGTGCCAGCACTACAGGGGTGGAGACCCAGTACTTC

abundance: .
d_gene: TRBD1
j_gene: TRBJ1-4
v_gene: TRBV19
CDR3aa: CASSSTGTGTEKLFF
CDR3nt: TGTGCCAGTAGTAGTACCGGGACAGGGACTGAAAAACTGTTTTTT

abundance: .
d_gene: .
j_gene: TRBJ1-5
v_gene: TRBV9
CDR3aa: CASSDQGQDQPQHF
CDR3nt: TGTGCCAGCAGCGACCAGGGTCAGGATCAGCCCCAGCATTTT

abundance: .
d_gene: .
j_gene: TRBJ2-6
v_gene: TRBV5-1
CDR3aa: CASAPYWGDSGANVLTF
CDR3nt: TGCGCCAGCGCCCCCTATTGGGGGGACTCTGGGGCCAACGTCCTGACTTTC